This T cell receptor beta chain was sequenced in a study of shared clonotypes between healthy human individuals. Those who donated, Caucasian adults without exception, all lived in Nashville, Tennessee. CDR3 length equals 15 residues. The V and J ends lost 3 bases and 6 bases respectively, with 18 bases between them. The germline gives CDR1 LNHDA, CDR2 SQIVND (reference sequence). The assay was immunoSEQ multiplex PCR, and TCRdb's table has in-frame clones only and misses some. Among some 2.4 million clones, more than 85% were seen once, and the ten largest hold about 0.34%. The chain is built from TRBV19 and TRBJ2-7; TRBD1 or TRBD2 may be the D gene (7 bases each). The source material was naive CD4+ T cells from PBMCs. The subset here: CD45RA+ positively selected. This clonotype was sampled from a man aged 18 to 29 in good health. Some clones in this sample may be carry-over from other donors' samples. CDR3 nucleotide sequence: TGTGCCAGTAGTATCGGCAGGGGGGGCCCCGCCGAGCAGTACTTC. Its translation is CASSIGRGGPAEQYF. The whole variable domain, remainder taken from reference TRBV19 and TRBJ2-7, is DGGITQSPKYLFRKEGQNVTLSCEQNLNHDAMYWYRQDPGQGLRLIYYSQIVNDFQKGDIAEGYSVSREKKESFPLTVTSAQKNPTAFYLCASSIGRGGPAEQYFGPGTRLTVT.